One and the same sample provided the 26 T cell receptor beta chains below, sequenced in a study of post-analysis software for immune sequencing data (dated by TCRdb to between 2014 and 2017). Beyond this particular receptor, the publication reports: Patients showed significantly higher frequencies than controls for five TRBV segments, among them TRBV5-6, TRBV5-1 and TRBV20-1.

Library creation used PCR. TCRdb records Illumina HiSeq 2500 as the sequencer. To reduce PCR and sequencing biases, unique molecular identifiers were built into the TCR beta cDNA libraries. The raw public reads went through TCRdb reprocessing: fastp at Q25, MiXCR clone calling, in-frame beta chains kept. When rows share a CDR3 protein, they turn into one entry using the most common DNA and genes. This sample lists about 820,000 distinct CDR3 sequences; 53% were detected once. The top ten hold approximately 4.2% of the sample. Antigen specificity for these receptors is unknown. Sequencing was done on a sample of blood. Receptors originate from a girl between 5 and 17 years old with multiple sclerosis.

The chain links TRBV2 to TRBJ1-6, with D perhaps TRBD1 (5 bases). The CDR3 extends over 15 amino acids. The germline V gene encodes CDR1 SNHLY and CDR2 FYNNEI. The ends were cut back, 6 bases at V and 5 bases at J, with 14 bases in the middle. CDR3 DNA sequence: TGTGCCAGCAGGACCAGGGAGGGGAATAATTCACCCCTCCACTTT. Translation gives CASRTREGNNSPLHF. The whole variable domain, filled in from reference TRBV2 and TRBJ1-6, reads EPEVTQTPSHQVTQMGQEVILRCVPISNHLYFYWYRQILGQKVEFLVSFYNNEISEKSEIFDDQFSVERPDGSNFTLKIRSTKLEDSAMYFCASRTREGNNSPLHFGNGTRLTVT.

The CDR3 protein is CASSYPAHNQPQHF. The CDR3 DNA is TGTGCCAGCAGTTATCCGGCCCACAATCAGCCCCAGCATTTT. The chain recombines TRBV6-2 or TRBV6-3 with TRBJ1-5; no firm D call. CDR3 size: 14 residues. V was cut by 3 bases and J by 3 bases, with 9 bases left in between. Germline values: CDR1 MNHEY, CDR2 SVGEGT.

This clonotype turned up a few times. This chain uses TRBV7-2 with TRBJ2-1; TRBD1 aligns across 9 bases. The ends lost 3 bases at V and 7 bases at J; junction bases unmatched: 10. Germline V gene data show CDR1 as SGHTA and CDR2 as FQGNSA. The CDR3 has 16 amino acids. The CDR3 DNA is TGTGCCAGCAGCTTGAGGCTGGTGACAGGGGGTAATGAGCAGTTCTTC. This translates into CASSLRLVTGGNEQFF. Variable domain in full (rest from reference TRBV7-2 and TRBJ2-1): GAGVSQSPSNKVTEKGKDVELRCDPISGHTALYWYRQSLGQGLEFLIYFQGNSAPDKSGLPSDRFSAERTGGSVSTLTIQRTQQEDSAVYLCASSLRLVTGGNEQFFGPGTRLTVL.

DNA of the CDR3: TGTGCCAGCAGCTTAAACGGCCGTGGGGCTGAAGCTTTCTTT. This codes for CASSLNGRGAEAFF. This chain connects TRBV5-5 to TRBJ1-1; no clear D gene. The germline gives CDR1 SGHKS, CDR2 YYEKEE (reference sequence). Trimming stripped 2 bases from V and 6 bases from J, with 14 bases between. The CDR3 consists of 14 residues.

CDR3 coding DNA: TGTGCCAGCAGCGTACAACCAGCACAAGGCTACGAGCAGTACTTC. It yields the protein CASSVQPAQGYEQYF. The V and J genes are TRBV9 and TRBJ2-7; D is uncertain. Trimming took 1 base from V and 3 from J, leaving 14 bases between them. The CDR3 runs 15 residues. CDR1 is SGDLS and CDR2 is YYNGEE in the germline V gene.

The V and J genes are TRBV10-3 and TRBJ1-2, with D possibly being TRBD1 (6 bases). Germline V gene lookup returns CDR1 ENHRY and CDR2 SYGVKD. The CDR3 sequence is 17 residues long. Trimming cost V 3 bases and J 1 base, with 18 bases left between them. The CDR3 is CAISEPTGLPINYGYTF. CDR3 coding DNA: TGTGCCATCAGTGAACCAACAGGGTTACCTATTAACTATGGCTACACCTTC.

This clonotype has a handful of counts. This chain uses TRBV11-1 with TRBJ1-1; 7 bases match TRBD1. Germline V CDR1 and CDR2: SGHAT, FQDESV (reference sequence). V dropped 8 bases and J dropped 0; count of bases not matched to a gene: 12. The length of the CDR3 is 16 residues. CDR3 residues: CASATGQLIMNTEAFF. For the CDR3, the DNA is TGTGCCAGCGCGACAGGGCAGTTAATCATGAACACTGAAGCTTTCTTT.

This rearrangement joins TRBV6-5 to TRBJ2-1, with unresolved D. Germline values: CDR1 MNHEY, CDR2 SVGAGI. CDR3 length equals 12 residues. V was shortened by 4 bases and J by 7 bases, with 8 bases between the two germline ends. The CDR3 loop reads CASSSWENEQFF. CDR3 sequence (DNA): TGTGCCAGCAGTTCGTGGGAAAATGAGCAGTTCTTC.

The rearrangement joins TRBV20-1 to TRBJ2-4; D unclear. Germline assignment: CDR1 DFQATT and CDR2 SNEGSKA (reference sequence). V lost 0 bases to trimming and J lost 0 bases, with 9 bases between them. This CDR3 spans 15 amino acids. CDR3 sequence: CSARDRKGAKNIQYF. DNA for the CDR3: TGCAGTGCTAGAGATAGGAAGGGAGCCAAAAACATTCAGTACTTC.

The V call is TRBV20-1, the J call TRBJ1-2; D is perhaps TRBD1 (5 bases). The CDR3 is 14 amino acids. Trimming took 0 bases from V and 1 from J, leaving 9 bases between them. Germline V lookup: CDR1 DFQATT, CDR2 SNEGSKA (reference sequence). The CDR3 region has the DNA TGCAGTGCTAGAGAGGGCGACAGTAACTATGGCTACACCTTC. Translated: CSAREGDSNYGYTF.

Notes on this clonotype: The junction and the germline gene differ at one end; a read error may be behind it. This chain connects TRBV6-5 to TRBJ1-2; D gene ambiguous. The germline gives CDR1 MNHEY, CDR2 SVGAGI. The CDR3 contains 13 residues. The CDR3 loop is CASSGGYLYGHTF. In DNA, the CDR3 is TGTGCCAGCTCGGGAGGGTACCTCTATGGCCACACCTTC.

The chain joins TRBV5-1 to TRBJ2-7; D is possibly TRBD1 (6 bases). V was shortened by 0 bases and J by 2 bases, with 12 bases between the two germline ends. CDR1 and CDR2 (germline): SGHRS, YFSETQ. This CDR3 contains 15 residues. CDR3 sequence: CASSLARTATYEQYF. The CDR3, as DNA: TGCGCCAGCAGCTTGGCGAGGACAGCAACCTACGAGCAGTACTTC.

The V and J genes are TRBV5-1 and TRBJ2-7; TRBD2 might be the D (5 bases). The V gene's germline CDR1 is SGHRS and CDR2 YFSETQ. The V end lost 0 bases, the J end lost 2 bases, and 12 bases lay between the germline ends. The CDR3 sequence is 15 residues long. Written as DNA, the CDR3 is TGCGCCAGCAGCTTGGCCCAAGCGGCCCCCTACGAGCAGTACTTC. Its protein product is CASSLAQAAPYEQYF.

This sequence joins TRBV6-5 and TRBJ2-7; TRBD2 matches at 7 bases. The junction had 9 bases not matched to a gene; V was cut back by 4 bases and J by 3 bases. The CDR3 is made up of 15 amino acids. The germline V gene has CDR1 MNHEY and CDR2 SVGAGI. The CDR3 spells CASSFLTSDFYEQYF. DNA for the CDR3: TGTGCCAGCAGTTTCCTAACTAGCGACTTCTACGAGCAGTACTTC.

The chain recombines TRBV4-2 with TRBJ2-1; D is possibly TRBD2 (5 bases). Germline V CDR1 and CDR2: LGHNA, YNFKEQ. V gave up 4 bases and J gave up 6 bases, with 19 bases separating them. The CDR3 runs 16 residues. The CDR3 nucleotides read TGTGCCAGCAGCCGGAGGTCCAGGCTTGGGCTCAATGAGCAGTTCTTC. It codes for CASSRRSRLGLNEQFF.

This clonotype was seen a few times. The V gene is TRBV10-3, the J gene TRBJ2-1, with TRBD2 matching 8 bases. V lost 7 bases and J lost 8; bases outside the gene matches: 19. Germline lookup yields CDR1 ENHRY and CDR2 SYGVKD. The CDR3 consists of 17 residues. The CDR3 reads CAINKSGSRSLAHEQFF. The CDR3 coding sequence is TGTGCCATCAATAAAAGCGGGAGTCGTTCGTTGGCACATGAGCAGTTCTTC.

This sequence joins TRBV20-1 and TRBJ2-7; 12 nucleotides agree with TRBD2. CDR1 DFQATT and CDR2 SNEGSKA come from the germline V gene (reference sequence). The CDR3 loop spans 14 amino acids. The ends lost 4 bases at V and 5 bases at J; junction bases unmatched: 6. CDR3 sequence reads: CSAMLAGGPDEQYF. CDR3 DNA: TGCAGTGCTATGCTAGCGGGGGGGCCCGACGAGCAGTACTTC.

This chain uses TRBV20-1 with TRBJ2-5, with 7 bases aligning to TRBD2. This CDR3 contains 16 residues. Unmatched junction bases numbered 8, after V lost 0 bases and J lost 1 base. Germline V lookup: CDR1 DFQATT, CDR2 SNEGSKA (reference sequence). The CDR3 here is CSARDYAGEFQETQYF. DNA for the CDR3: TGCAGTGCTAGAGATTACGCGGGGGAATTCCAAGAGACCCAGTACTTC.

The genes are TRBV7-3 and TRBJ2-1, with 8 bases lining up with TRBD2. Germline trimming cut 6 bases from V and 7 bases from J; bases unmatched to any gene: 5. Looked up from germline, CDR1 is SGHTA and CDR2 is FQGTGA. The CDR3 length is 13 residues. CDR3 loop: CASRGTRGNEQFF. The CDR3 nucleotides are TGTGCCAGCAGAGGGACTAGGGGTAATGAGCAGTTCTTC.

The rearrangement joins TRBV6-1 to TRBJ1-2; D remains unclear. Trimming stripped 1 base from V and 4 bases from J, with 10 bases between. Looked up from germline, CDR1 is MNHNS and CDR2 is SASEGT. CDR3 length: 14 amino acids. The CDR3 loop is CASSEGLLGYGYTF. CDR3 DNA: TGTGCCAGCAGTGAAGGACTCCTCGGCTATGGCTACACCTTC.

V and J are TRBV5-1 and TRBJ1-6, with unresolved D. V shed 4 bases and J shed 10 bases, with 18 bases lying between them. Germline V gene lookup returns CDR1 SGHRS and CDR2 YFSETQ. The CDR3 covers 15 residues. CDR3: CASSEEGQSGSPLHF. Written as DNA, the CDR3 is TGCGCCAGCAGCGAGGAAGGGCAAAGTGGGTCACCCCTCCACTTT.

This clonotype appeared a single time. The chain combines TRBV10-2 with TRBJ2-7, with D uncertain. With 0 bases removed from V and 12 bases from J, the gap between germline ends came to 12 bases. From germline, CDR1 is WSHSY and CDR2 SAAADI. The CDR3 extends over 12 amino acids. The CDR3 is CASSESSETRYF. CDR3 bases: TGCGCCAGCAGTGAGTCTTCGGAGACCCGGTACTTC.

This chain uses TRBV7-9 with TRBJ2-5; TRBD2 aligns across 13 bases. The DNA matches TRBJ2-7 better at its end, which makes the J call doubtful. Germline assignment: CDR1 SEHNR and CDR2 FQNEAQ (reference sequence). The CDR3 runs 15 residues. The CDR3 DNA reads as TGTGCCAGCAGCCCCTGGACTAGCGGGAGATACGAGCAGTACTTC. Residues: CASSPWTSGRYEQYF.

Worth noting for this clonotype: A read error is likely, as this CDR3 ends without the conserved phenylalanine or tryptophan. The V gene is TRBV3-1, the J gene TRBJ2-7; 8 bases are a match to TRBD2. Germline V gives CDR1 LGHDT, CDR2 YNNKEL (reference sequence). V trimming: 1 base; J trimming: 0 bases; junction bases outside the gene matches: 11. The CDR3 extends over 18 amino acids. The chain's CDR3 is CASSQGGLAVDISYEQYL. The CDR3, as DNA: TGTGCCAGCAGCCAAGGCGGACTAGCAGTGGATATCTCCTACGAGCAGTACTTG.

This clonotype appeared a few times. V is TRBV29-1 and J is TRBJ2-7; D may match TRBD1 or TRBD2 (5 bases each). V dropped 8 bases and J dropped 3 bases, with 11 bases sitting between them. This CDR3 is built from 11 residues. Germline loops: CDR1 SQVTM, CDR2 ANQGSEA. CDR3 amino acids: CSLRDGYEQYF. CDR3 in DNA: TGCAGCCTCCGGGACGGCTACGAGCAGTACTTC.

This clonotype was picked up a small number of times. The chain joins TRBV20-1 to TRBJ2-7; D call uncertain. The germline V gene encodes CDR1 DFQATT and CDR2 SNEGSKA (reference sequence). Trimming shortened V by 2 bases and J by 2 bases, and 13 bases separated the two germline ends. There are 14 residues in the CDR3. The DNA of the CDR3 is TGCAGTGCTAGACCTTCGGCCCCCCCCTACGAGCAGTACTTC. It specifies CSARPSAPPYEQYF.